The 7 T cell receptor beta chains below were found in one sample sequenced in a study of blood T cell repertoires in COVID-19 (dated by TCRdb to between 2020 and 2021). To prepare the library, the immunoSEQ multiplex PCR assay was applied. TCRdb re-hosts the immuneACCESS table, in-frame sequences only. Its copies lack some clones; in the studies checked, an unresolved V gene accounts for under half of them, and the cause for the rest is not known. The sample table records about 300,000 clones; around 83% of these occur just once. Of the sample, 0.95% to 1.5% is held by the ten largest clones. What was sequenced was peripheral blood. Receptors were obtained from a woman aged 45-59 years with acute or convalescent COVID-19.

This clone showed up just a few times. This sequence joins TRBV7-2 and TRBJ2-1, with 9 nucleotides matching TRBD2. Germline CDR1 is SGHTA and CDR2 is FQGNSA. J was trimmed by 7 bases and V by 5 bases; bases with no gene match: 9. The CDR3 is made up of 15 amino acids. The CDR3 coding sequence is TGTGCCAGCAGCAATATAGCGGGAGCACGGAATGAGCAGTTCTTC. Translated: CASSNIAGARNEQFF.

The V and J genes are TRBV6-5 and TRBJ1-4, with D perhaps TRBD1 (6 bases). The germline CDR1 and CDR2 sequences are MNHEY and SVGAGI. Trimming removed 0 bases at V and 6 bases at J, with 11 bases between. This CDR3 is 15 amino acids long. The CDR3: CASSYSRGAYEKLFF. The CDR3 DNA follows: TGTGCCAGCAGTTACTCGCGGGGGGCATATGAAAAACTGTTTTTT.

This clone has only one observation. This sequence joins TRBV7-2 and TRBJ1-5; 8 bases map to TRBD1. CDR3 length: 15 residues. V dropped 0 bases and J dropped 5; count of bases not matched to a gene: 3. Germline CDR1 SGHTA, CDR2 FQGNSA. CDR3 nucleotide sequence: TGTGCCAGCAGCTTAGCGATGACAGGGGATCAGCCCCAGCATTTT. Amino acids: CASSLAMTGDQPQHF.

V gene TRBV7-2 combines with J gene TRBJ1-3, with D tentatively TRBD1 (6 bases). The CDR3 loop spans 17 amino acids. Germline assignment: CDR1 SGHTA and CDR2 FQGNSA. The V end lost 1 base, the J end lost 4 bases, and 17 bases lay between the germline ends. This chain's CDR3 is CASSLDTGEQGGNTIYF. The CDR3 nucleotides are TGTGCCAGCAGCTTAGATACCGGGGAACAGGGAGGAAACACCATATATTTT.

This rearrangement joins TRBV5-1 to TRBJ1-1; the match to TRBD1 covers 7 bases. The germline CDR1 and CDR2 sequences are SGHRS and YFSETQ. J gave up 6 bases and V 5 bases, and 7 bases lay outside the gene matches. The CDR3 covers 13 residues. This CDR3 reads CASSSDQGAEAFF. DNA for the CDR3: TGCGCCAGCAGTTCTGATCAGGGGGCTGAAGCTTTCTTT.

CDR3 amino acids: CASSLSEGSYNEQFF. Here the CDR3 DNA reads TGCGCCAGCAGCCTTTCCGAGGGCTCCTACAATGAGCAGTTCTTC. V and J are TRBV4-1 and TRBJ2-1; D possibly corresponds to TRBD2 (5 bases). Germline V gene lookup returns CDR1 MGHRA and CDR2 YSYEKL. V lost 4 bases, J lost 0 bases, and 10 bases lay in between. This CDR3 is 15 amino acids long.

CDR3: CATSDVYADEQFF. DNA for the CDR3: TGTGCCACCAGTGATGTATATGCGGATGAGCAGTTCTTC. The chain joins TRBV24-1 to TRBJ2-1; D ambiguous. V was trimmed by 3 bases and J by 8 bases, leaving 10 bases between them. CDR1 is KGHDR, CDR2 SFDVKD, per germline. This CDR3 spans 13 amino acids.